The rows below give T cell receptor beta chains drawn from one sample of a study of radiation and T cells in renal cell carcinoma. The repertoire was sequenced with immunoSEQ multiplex PCR; TCRdb's copy has only in-frame clones and lacks some. The sample consists of fewer than 20,000 clones, 55% of them appearing once. The sequencing used tumor tissue, collected from a patient whose treatment included radiotherapy and nephrectomy. All receptors come from a man aged 45-60 years with renal cell carcinoma. Both conserved end residues are part of each CDR3. D genes are given only for firm matches. Expanded clones get a size class; other rows say once, few or many, or leave the size out.

j_call d_call v_call clone_size cdr3_length cdr3_aa cdr3_nt
TRBJ1-4 NA TRBV30 few 12 CAWSSIKEKLFF TGTGCCTGGTCCAGCATCAAGGAAAAACTGTTTTTT
TRBJ2-3 TRBD2 TRBV29-1 NA 12 CSVEGAGYTQYF TGCAGCGTTGAGGGAGCGGGGTATACGCAGTATTTT
TRBJ1-6 NA TRBV6-6 once 15 CASSYTQGLESPLHF TGTGCCAGCAGTTACACGCAGGGGCTCGAGTCACCCCTCCACTTT
TRBJ1-1 NA TRBV18 few 15 CASSLNHPMNTEAFF TGTGCCAGCTCATTAAACCACCCCATGAACACTGAAGCTTTCTTT
TRBJ2-7 TRBD1 TRBV5-4 NA 16 CASSLAPGQGAGEQYF TGTGCCAGCAGCTTGGCCCCGGGACAGGGTGCTGGCGAGCAGTACTTC
TRBJ1-1 NA TRBV7-2 few 13 CASSSRENTEAFF TGTGCCAGCAGCTCCAGGGAGAACACTGAAGCTTTCTTT
TRBJ2-2 NA TRBV10-2 NA 14 CASTWDDQTGELFF TGCGCCAGCACCTGGGACGATCAGACCGGGGAGCTGTTTTTT
TRBJ2-2 NA TRBV5-4 few 13 CASSLGGSGELFF TGTGCCAGCAGCCTTGGAGGTTCTGGGGAGCTGTTTTTT
TRBJ2-7 TRBD1 TRBV27 NA 14 CASSLQGAQYEQYF TGTGCCAGCAGCTTACAGGGGGCTCAGTACGAGCAGTACTTC
TRBJ2-7 NA TRBV27 NA 15 CASSKGRPGYYEQYF TGTGCCAGCAGTAAGGGGCGCCCCGGGTACTACGAGCAGTACTTC
TRBJ1-1 NA TRBV15 NA 17 CATSTYANPVAGAEAFF TGTGCCACCAGCACCTATGCCAATCCCGTTGCGGGGGCTGAAGCTTTCTTT
TRBJ2-5 TRBD2 TRBV27 medium-sized 15 CASSRELAGSGTQYF TGTGCCAGCAGCCGGGAACTAGCGGGATCCGGGACCCAGTACTTC
TRBJ2-3 NA TRBV6-1 NA 12 CASGVRADTQYF TGTGCCAGCGGAGTCCGGGCAGATACGCAGTATTTT
TRBJ1-1 NA TRBV4-1 NA 15 CASSQVGSINTEAFF TGCGCCAGCAGCCAAGTTGGCAGTATTAACACTGAAGCTTTCTTT
TRBJ2-3 NA TRBV6-6 NA 11 CASRSTDTQYF TGTGCCAGCAGAAGCACAGATACGCAGTATTTT
TRBJ2-1 NA TRBV10-3 once 16 CAISESSVPGYNEQFF TGTGCCATCAGTGAGTCGTCGGTTCCCGGCTACAATGAGCAGTTCTTC
TRBJ1-4 NA TRBV6-1 few 15 CASSELPTTNEKLFF TGTGCCAGCAGTGAACTTCCTACAACTAATGAAAAACTGTTTTTT
TRBJ2-7 TRBD1 TRBV6-1 NA 15 CASSEAWTGSYEQYF TGTGCCAGCAGTGAAGCTTGGACAGGGTCCTACGAGCAGTACTTC
TRBJ2-3 NA TRBV29-1 medium-sized 14 CSVEGQGYTDTQYF TGCAGCGTTGAAGGCCAGGGGTACACAGATACGCAGTATTTT
TRBJ2-7 NA TRBV6-1 NA 13 CASSVEGSREQYF TGTGCCAGCAGTGTGGAGGGGTCAAGGGAGCAGTACTTC
TRBJ2-6 TRBD2 TRBV5-1 NA 18 CASSLLPGGPVGANVLTF TGCGCCAGCAGCTTGTTGCCGGGGGGGCCAGTTGGGGCCAACGTCCTGACTTTC
TRBJ2-5 TRBD2 TRBV30 NA 14 CAWSGLAGFETQYF TGTGCCTGGAGTGGACTAGCGGGATTCGAGACCCAGTACTTC
TRBJ2-3 NA TRBV15 few 14 CATSRDVSTDTQYF TGTGCCACCAGCAGAGATGTCAGCACAGATACGCAGTATTTT
TRBJ2-1 TRBD2 TRBV7-9 NA 19 CASSPAWTSGAVSYNEQFF TGTGCCAGCAGCCCCGCCTGGACTAGCGGGGCCGTTTCCTACAATGAGCAGTTCTTC
TRBJ2-7 TRBD2 TRBV6-5 medium-sized 14 CASARAGGTYEQYF TGTGCCAGCGCGAGGGCGGGGGGTACCTACGAGCAGTACTTC
TRBJ2-4 NA TRBV6-5 NA 14 CASSRGGAKNIQYF TGTGCCAGCAGTCGCGGAGGAGCCAAAAACATTCAGTACTTC
TRBJ2-1 TRBD2 TRBV30 NA 17 CAWSVLGSSGGYNEQFF TGTGCCTGGAGTGTGCTTGGGTCTAGCGGGGGCTACAATGAGCAGTTCTTC